This is a list of T cell receptor beta chains from one sample in a study of blood T cell repertoires in COVID-19. The repertoire was sequenced with immunoSEQ multiplex PCR; TCRdb's copy has only in-frame clones and lacks some. This repertoire shows 150,000 to 200,000 clones, roughly 90% found once; its top ten account for around 2.9%. Sequencing was performed on peripheral blood. These TCRs come from a man aged 60-69 years with acute or convalescent COVID-19. The conserved cysteine and the conserved F or W are not part of the CDR3 here. A D gene is named only where the DNA matches it firmly.

d_gene	j_gene	v_gene	CDR3aa
TRBD1	TRBJ1-2	TRBV19	ASSSSAGGLYGYT
TRBD1	TRBJ1-5	TRBV27	ASSFQGGVQPQH
NA	TRBJ1-4	TRBV6-5	ASSYGGRTNEKLF
TRBD2	TRBJ2-5	TRBV18	ASSPLAGETQY
TRBD1	TRBJ1-5	TRBV2	ASTRQGDGQPQH
NA	TRBJ2-2	TRBV6-5	ASRRGTANTGELF
NA	TRBJ1-1	TRBV5-5	ASSHIQGGTEAF
NA	TRBJ2-7	TRBV5-6	ASSLGGAVPYEQY
NA	TRBJ2-7	TRBV5-1	ASSLGLLYEQY
TRBD2	TRBJ2-1	TRBV5-1	ASSLGEGPYNEQF
TRBD1	TRBJ2-7	TRBV12-5	ASGLGTGAYEQY
NA	TRBJ1-1	TRBV7-9	ASTLQGVNTEAF
NA	TRBJ2-7	TRBV5-1	ASSLPSYEQY
TRBD1	TRBJ2-2	TRBV27	ASSLGQGAGELF
TRBD1	TRBJ1-5	TRBV19	ASHAKDRGLSNQPQH
NA	TRBJ2-3	TRBV2	ASSDSFTDTQY
NA	TRBJ1-1	TRBV9	ASSFRAVDSLRNTEAF
NA	TRBJ2-7	TRBV23-1	ASTTAGPIPSYEQY
NA	TRBJ2-7	TRBV10-3	AISESADSYEQY
TRBD1	TRBJ2-5	TRBV5-1	ASSPGTGLGETQY
NA	TRBJ1-1	TRBV18	ASSTFGGNTEAF
NA	TRBJ1-3	TRBV6-5	ASSYSRAAGNTIY